This TCR beta chain was observed in a study of T cells in Graves' hyperthyroidism and ophthalmopathy. Study-level results: Within blood appeared most thyroid clonotypes that had expanded above 0.001.

Amplified TCR beta CDR3 regions came from RNA transcripts. TCR CDR3 underwent first-round RT-PCR with the HTBI primer set. A single record per CDR3 protein comes from TCRdb applying MiXCR to the multiplex PCR reads. The sample lists under 700,000 distinct CDR3 sequences; over 15% were seen once. Disease duration under 2 months; hyperthyroidism patients were aged 18 to 65. Exclusion criteria comprised uncontrolled infection, other autoimmune disease, pregnancy or lactation. Germline V gene data show CDR1 as SGHAT and CDR2 as FQNNGV. The CDR3 sequence is 14 residues long. The V segment lost 1 base and the J segment 5 bases; nucleotides outside the gene matches: 4. About this clonotype: Antigen unknown.

This TCR came from a woman under 30 with Graves' hyperthyroidism. Sequenced: blood. The chain recombines TRBV11-2 with TRBJ2-5, with TRBD2 matching 7 bases. CDR3: CASSLVWRGETQYF. CDR3 nucleotide sequence: TGTGCCAGCAGCTTAGTTTGGCGGGGGGAGACCCAGTACTTC.